The clone carrying this T cell receptor beta chain was counted between two and nine times. Its antigen is not identified. This specimen belongs to a study of T cells after yellow fever vaccination. About the research overall: It was SMART-Seq v4 Ultra Low Input that prepared the fractions with low cell numbers. Notes on the study in general: Weaker overall was a secondary response that nonetheless peaked faster, on day 5 versus 15. Reappearance after the booster was seen for most primary-vaccination clones, at approximately 97% CD4 and 80% to 90% CD8.

CDR1 and CDR2 from the germline V gene are MNHEY and SVGEGT. The CDR3 contains 18 residues. Trimming removed 0 bases from V and 3 bases from J, with 17 bases in between. Template switching with 5'RACE generated the TCR cDNA and added a universal primer site and UMIs. A single record per CDR3 protein comes from TCRdb applying MiXCR to the 5' RACE reads. The sample holds approximately 300,000 distinct CDR3 sequences, 8.7% seen once. Source: PBMCs, taken on the day of the first yellow fever vaccination. The chain joins TRBV6-2 or TRBV6-3 to TRBJ2-2, with a weak D call TRBD2 (6 bases). This TCR was recovered from a man in his late teens or twenties who received the YFV17D yellow fever vaccine. This chain's CDR3 is CASSYSGGDPVYTGELFF. In DNA, the CDR3 is TGTGCCAGCAGTTACTCTGGCGGGGACCCTGTATACACCGGGGAGCTGTTTTTT.